This paragraph reports one T cell receptor beta chain. This CDR3 has 14 residues. Trimming cost V 1 base and J 4 bases; bases outside gene matches: 3. The germline V gene encodes CDR1 LNHDA and CDR2 SQIVND (reference sequence). The sample is drawn from a study of blood T cell repertoires in COVID-19. About the research overall: There were acute and convalescent COVID-19 samples, and they came from the United States, Italy and Spain. The analysed material was cDNA or gDNA that came from T cells, B-cell-depleted T cells, or PBMCs.

Original methodology: Using reference gene primer amplification, nucleated cell counts were estimated. Repertoires were generated with immunoSEQ multiplex PCR, while TCRdb's copy carries only in-frame clones and drops some. Clonal size and the V and J genes are those of that table, whereas D and trimming came from the DNA. The sample gives 60,000 or so clones, approximately 90% of which show up once; 1.5% to 2% is in the top ten. The clonotype comes from a human donor in a cohort sampled during active COVID-19. Sequencing was carried out using peripheral blood. V gene TRBV19 combines with J gene TRBJ2-5, with 7 bases lining up with TRBD2. The CDR3 is CASSIGLAGETQYF. The CDR3 bases are TGTGCCAGTAGTATAGGGTTAGCGGGAGAGACCCAGTACTTC.